A single sample gave rise to the 17 T cell receptor beta chains below, sequenced in a study of shared clonotypes between healthy human individuals. Using immunoSEQ multiplex PCR, the repertoire was profiled, and TCRdb retains in-frame clones only, with some absent. The sample has about 2,200,000 clones, roughly 91% seen once; the top ten hold approximately 1.7%. Only CD45RO-negative cells positively selected for CCR7 counted as naive CD8 cells, so terminally differentiated effector memory CD45RA+ cells were excluded. Sequencing was carried out using naive CD8+ T cells from PBMCs. Receptors were obtained from a man between 18 and 35 years old in good health. Some clones in this sample may be carry-over from other donors' samples.

The V gene is TRBV19, the J gene TRBJ1-5, with 8 positions matching TRBD1. The ends lost 8 bases at V and 6 bases at J; junction bases unmatched: 3. CDR3 length equals 12 residues. Germline V gives CDR1 LNHDA, CDR2 SQIVND (reference sequence). The CDR3 nucleotides are TGTGCCAGTGGACAGGGCTTTCAGCCCCAGCATTTT. This encodes CASGQGFQPQHF.

This chain connects TRBV19 to TRBJ2-1; 7 nucleotides line up with TRBD2. Germline lookup yields CDR1 LNHDA and CDR2 SQIVND (reference sequence). The CDR3 is 17 amino acids. The junction had 10 bases not matched to a gene; V was cut back by 5 bases and J by 0 bases. CDR3 residues: CASSPGLADFSYNEQFF. CDR3 nucleotides: TGTGCCAGTAGTCCTGGCCTAGCGGACTTCTCCTACAATGAGCAGTTCTTC.

The CDR3 loop is CASSTRLAGIQETQYF. The CDR3 nucleotides are TGTGCCAGCAGCACCCGACTAGCGGGAATACAAGAGACCCAGTACTTC. The rearrangement joins TRBV13 to TRBJ2-5; 11 bases line up with TRBD2. The CDR3 extends over 16 amino acids. With V trimmed by 5 bases and J by 2 bases, 7 bases remained unmatched. Germline values: CDR1 PRHDT, CDR2 FYEKMQ (reference sequence).

This chain joins TRBV5-4 and TRBJ2-2; 8 positions match TRBD2. Germline V gives CDR1 SGHNT, CDR2 YYREEE (reference sequence). The length of the CDR3 is 16 residues. The trim removed 1 base at V and 5 bases at J, leaving 7 bases unmatched. In DNA, the CDR3 is TGTGCCAGCAGCTTGAAGCGGGAGTACGATACCGGGGAGCTGTTTTTT. Amino acid sequence: CASSLKREYDTGELFF.

The rearrangement uses TRBV5-1 and TRBJ1-1; 8 nucleotides align to TRBD1. This CDR3 contains 19 residues. V gave up 0 bases and J gave up 0 bases; unmatched junction bases: 13. Germline CDR1 reads SGHRS; CDR2 reads YFSETQ. In DNA form, the CDR3 reads TGCGCCAGCAGCTTGGCTCACGGGACAGGAGATATCATGAACACTGAAGCTTTCTTT. This encodes CASSLAHGTGDIMNTEAFF.

The chain couples TRBV19 to TRBJ1-1, with 9 bases aligning to TRBD1. V shed 1 base and J 0 bases; nucleotides not matched to a gene: 6. The CDR3 sequence is 17 residues long. Germline V CDR1 and CDR2: LNHDA, SQIVND (reference sequence). CDR3 DNA sequence: TGTGCCAGTAGTATAGTTGGGACAGGGCTCATGAACACTGAAGCTTTCTTT. Protein sequence: CASSIVGTGLMNTEAFF.

Comment on this clone: This sample also contains other DNA sequences that code for the same CDR3. This chain joins TRBV27 and TRBJ2-7; 13 bases align to TRBD2. Germline V gene data show CDR1 as MNHEY and CDR2 as SMNVEV (reference sequence). The CDR3 spans 14 residues. Trimming removed 6 bases from V and 5 bases from J; junction bases left unmatched: 4. The CDR3 region is CASSRLAGGDEQYF. For the CDR3, the DNA is TGTGCCAGCAGCCGACTAGCGGGAGGTGACGAGCAGTACTTC.

In the case of this clone: Additional DNA sequences in this sample encode the identical CDR3. The rearrangement joins TRBV19 to TRBJ2-1, with D possibly being TRBD1 (5 bases). Germline V gene lookup returns CDR1 LNHDA and CDR2 SQIVND (reference sequence). The V end lost 0 bases, the J end lost 2 bases, and 11 bases lay between the germline ends. The CDR3 covers 16 residues. CDR3 residues: CASSIDREGTYNEQFF. The CDR3 bases are TGTGCCAGTAGTATAGACAGGGAAGGGACCTACAATGAGCAGTTCTTC.

This rearrangement joins TRBV2 to TRBJ2-3, with TRBD1 identical over 7 bases. The CDR3 has 15 amino acids. The V segment lost 5 bases and the J segment 5 bases; nucleotides outside the gene matches: 10. Germline V gene lookup returns CDR1 SNHLY and CDR2 FYNNEI. This chain's CDR3 is CASSPGDSGVDTQYF. The DNA of the CDR3 is TGTGCCAGCAGTCCAGGGGACAGTGGGGTAGATACGCAGTATTTT.

The rearrangement links TRBV7-6 to TRBJ2-3; D gene ambiguous. The CDR3 is made up of 18 amino acids. Trimming shortened V by 1 base and J by 2 bases, and 19 bases separated the two germline ends. Germline lookup yields CDR1 SGHVS and CDR2 FNYEAQ. The DNA for the CDR3 is TGTGCCAGCAGCTTAGAAGCTTACGCATTCTACTACACAGATACGCAGTATTTT. It encodes CASSLEAYAFYYTDTQYF. Looking up the rest from reference TRBV7-6 and TRBJ2-3 gives the full variable domain: GAGVSQSPRYKVTKRGQDVALRCDPISGHVSLYWYRQALGQGPEFLTYFNYEAQQDKSGLPNDRFSAERPEGSISTLTIQRTEQRDSAMYRCASSLEAYAFYYTDTQYFGPGTRLTVL.

V is TRBV4-1 and J is TRBJ2-3; maybe TRBD2 (5 bases). There are 15 residues in the CDR3. The germline V gene encodes CDR1 MGHRA and CDR2 YSYEKL. Trimming stripped 3 bases from V and 2 bases from J, with 12 bases between. CDR3 region: CASSHYTGSTDTQYF. For the CDR3, the DNA is TGCGCCAGCAGCCATTATACGGGATCCACAGATACGCAGTATTTT.

The gene calls are TRBV5-1 and TRBJ1-1; a weak D match, TRBD1 (5 bases). The CDR3 consists of 14 residues. Germline V gene sequence: CDR1 SGHRS, CDR2 YFSETQ. V lost 0 bases to trimming and J lost 3 bases, with 9 bases between them. CDR3 DNA: TGCGCCAGCAGCTTGGCGGGGGGATACACTGAAGCTTTCTTT. Protein sequence: CASSLAGGYTEAFF.

V and J are TRBV28 and TRBJ2-1; 9 positions agree with TRBD2. Trimming took 7 bases from V and 3 from J; bases not matched to a gene: 4. The CDR3 is 14 residues long. The germline V gene encodes CDR1 MDHEN and CDR2 SYDVKM. The CDR3: CASKTSGLYNEQFF. The CDR3 coding sequence is TGTGCCAGCAAAACTAGCGGGCTCTACAATGAGCAGTTCTTC.

This chain links TRBV9 with TRBJ2-3; tentatively, D is TRBD2 (7 bases). Germline loops: CDR1 SGDLS, CDR2 YYNGEE. Trimming shortened V by 0 bases and J by 2 bases, and 13 bases separated the two germline ends. The CDR3 has 16 amino acids. The CDR3 region is CASSVEGGGYTDTQYF. CDR3 in DNA: TGTGCCAGCAGCGTAGAAGGCGGGGGCTACACAGATACGCAGTATTTT.

The gene calls are TRBV14 and TRBJ2-7, with D possibly being TRBD1 (5 bases). Germline values: CDR1 SGHDN, CDR2 FVKESK. The V and J ends lost 4 bases and 5 bases respectively, with 12 bases between them. This CDR3 has 13 residues. The CDR3 reads CASSRGRVDEQYF. In DNA form, the CDR3 reads TGTGCCAGCAGCCGGGGCAGGGTGGACGAGCAGTACTTC.

A note on this clone: Other nucleotide sequences from this sample produce the same CDR3. This rearrangement joins TRBV6-5 to TRBJ1-1; no clear D gene. The CDR3 runs to 14 residues. V was clipped by 0 bases and J by 4 bases, with 9 bases between them. The germline V gene has CDR1 MNHEY and CDR2 SVGAGI. The CDR3 spells CASSYSVGSTEAFF. CDR3 DNA sequence: TGTGCCAGCAGTTACTCGGTAGGGTCCACTGAAGCTTTCTTT.

This chain joins TRBV5-8 and TRBJ2-2; possibly TRBD1 for D (6 bases). The CDR3 length is 17 residues. Germline V lookup: CDR1 SGHTS, CDR2 YDEGEE. The V end lost 0 bases, the J end lost 4 bases, and 16 bases lay between the germline ends. This CDR3 reads CASSLEGLQGTTGELFF. The DNA of the CDR3 is TGTGCCAGCAGCTTGGAGGGTCTACAGGGTACCACCGGGGAGCTGTTTTTT.